The rows below give T cell receptor beta chains drawn from one sample of a study of cytomegalovirus exposure and HLA in healthy donors. The repertoire was sequenced with immunoSEQ multiplex PCR; TCRdb's copy has only in-frame clones and lacks some. The top ten hold about 2.5% of the sample, which has 90,000 to 100,000 clones, 70% seen once. Sequencing was carried out using PBMCs. These receptor sequences come from a man aged 50-60 years in good health and CMV-seronegative. Each CDR3 is given without its conserved first and last residue.

CDR3: ASSYSGTGLLKKLF
J: TRBJ1-4
V: TRBV6-5

CDR3: ASSDKPGSYNEQF
J: TRBJ2-1
V: TRBV6-4

CDR3: ATGGANYGYT
J: TRBJ1-2
V: TRBV6-5

CDR3: ASTSAGANTGELF
J: TRBJ2-2
V: TRBV28

CDR3: ASSFADRENYGYT
J: TRBJ1-2
V: TRBV5-8

CDR3: AISVGTGGFYEQY
J: TRBJ2-7
V: TRBV10-3

CDR3: ASSPQSRGEWGYT
J: TRBJ1-2
V: TRBV18

CDR3: ASGAPYGYT
J: TRBJ1-2
V: TRBV28

CDR3: ASSFLRTTAYEQY
J: -
V: TRBV7-2

CDR3: ASSQKRGTAEKLF
J: TRBJ1-4
V: TRBV18

CDR3: ASRQGANYGYT
J: TRBJ1-2
V: TRBV6-1

CDR3: ASSQQGSYNSPLH
J: TRBJ1-6
V: TRBV4-1